The 15 T cell receptor beta chains in this list originate from one sample, sequenced in a study of T cells in Graves' hyperthyroidism and ophthalmopathy. The TCR beta CDR3 regions underwent amplification using RNA transcripts as the source. The HTBI primer set was used in a first-round RT-PCR of the TCR CDR3. TCRdb reprocessed the multiplex PCR reads via MiXCR and lists one record per CDR3 protein. The repertoire includes 460,000 or so distinct CDR3 sequences, about 15% of them detected once, and around 17% sits in the top ten. The source material was blood. These receptors originate from a woman between 18 and 29 years old with Graves' hyperthyroidism.

This clonotype was detected many times. Germline is not matched at one junction end, which may reflect a read error. V is TRBV12-3 or TRBV12-4 and J is TRBJ2-1, with 11 bases identical to TRBD2. The CDR3 extends over 13 amino acids. The CDR3 sequence: CASSIAGGNEQFF. For the CDR3, the DNA is TGTGCCAGCAGTATAGCGGGAGGGAATGAGCAGTTCTTC.

In this sample, this clonotype turned up many times. V and J are TRBV19 and TRBJ1-4; TRBD1 might be the D (5 bases). The length of the CDR3 is 16 residues. The V end lost 6 bases, the J end lost 7 bases, and 21 bases lay between the germline ends. Looked up from germline, CDR1 is LNHDA and CDR2 is SQIVND (reference sequence). The CDR3 nucleotides read TGTGCCAGTAGCAAAACCGGGACTGCCAATGGTGAAAAACTGTTTTTT. Protein product: CASSKTGTANGEKLFF.

The sample holds many counts of this clonotype. V gene TRBV11-2 combines with J gene TRBJ2-3; a weak D match, TRBD2 (6 bases). Trimming took 7 bases from V and 0 from J, leaving 11 bases between them. Germline CDR1 SGHAT, CDR2 FQNNGV. The CDR3 loop spans 14 amino acids. CDR3 loop: CASTSGTSTDTQYF. The CDR3 DNA reads as TGTGCCAGCACCTCCGGGACTAGCACAGATACGCAGTATTTT. The full variable domain, with the rest looked up from reference TRBV11-2 and TRBJ2-3, is EAGVAQSPRYKIIEKRQSVAFWCNPISGHATLYWYQQILGQGPKLLIQFQNNGVVDDSQLPKDRFSAERLKGVDSTLKIQPAKLEDSAVYLCASTSGTSTDTQYFGPGTRLTVL.

This clonotype was detected a few times. V gene TRBV9 combines with J gene TRBJ1-1, with no clear D. V dropped 2 bases and J dropped 6 bases, with 14 bases sitting between them. The CDR3 contains 14 residues. Looked up from germline, CDR1 is SGDLS and CDR2 is YYNGEE. CDR3: CASSVLSGSPEAFF. The DNA of the CDR3 is TGTGCCAGCAGCGTGTTATCAGGTTCCCCTGAAGCTTTCTTT.

This clonotype was counted at least ten times. This chain uses TRBV12-3 or TRBV12-4 with TRBJ2-5, with a tentative D call TRBD1 (6 bases). This CDR3 has 12 amino acids. Trimming cost V 7 bases and J 6 bases, with 12 bases left between them. CDR3 protein: CASTTGRQTQYF. The CDR3 nucleotides read TGTGCCAGCACAACAGGGAGACAGACCCAGTACTTC.

This clonotype was picked up a small number of times. CDR3 amino acids: CASSRTSGVHEQYF. The CDR3 DNA reads as TGCGCCAGCAGCCGGACTAGCGGGGTCCACGAGCAGTACTTC. V and J are TRBV5-1 and TRBJ2-7; 12 nucleotides line up with TRBD2. V lost 4 bases, J lost 5 bases, and 4 bases stayed unmatched. CDR3 length: 14 amino acids. The germline gives CDR1 SGHRS, CDR2 YFSETQ.

This clonotype was observed at least ten times. The CDR3 DNA reads as TGTGCCAGCCACTACACAAATGGGTTTGGCTACACCTTC. It codes for CASHYTNGFGYTF. The chain joins TRBV19 to TRBJ1-2; D gene uncertain. Germline CDR1 LNHDA, CDR2 SQIVND (reference sequence). The V end lost 9 bases, the J end lost 7 bases, and 18 bases lay between the germline ends. CDR3 length: 13 amino acids.

Concerning this clonotype itself: This could be a read error, since a much larger clone is one nucleotide away. The rearrangement joins TRBV9 to TRBJ1-3, with D perhaps TRBD1 (5 bases). The CDR3 covers 16 residues. Deletions cut 0 bases from V and 4 bases from J, with 14 bases between. Germline-derived CDR1 and CDR2 are SGDLS and YYNGEE. Here the CDR3 reads CASSVAGRGIGNTIYF. The CDR3 coding sequence is TGTGCCAGCAGCGTAGCTGGACGGGGGATAGGAAACACCATATATTTT.

Only a few counts were recorded for this clonotype. The chain has TRBV5-5 and TRBJ2-6, with 8 bases lining up with TRBD1. Trimming removed 4 bases from V and 1 base from J; junction bases left unmatched: 7. This CDR3 has 17 amino acids. Germline V gene lookup returns CDR1 SGHKS and CDR2 YYEKEE (reference sequence). The DNA for the CDR3 is TGTGCCAGCAGCCTCCGGACAGGGATGTCTGGGGCCAACGTCCTGACTTTC. Residues: CASSLRTGMSGANVLTF.

This clonotype has at least ten counts. V is TRBV5-1 and J is TRBJ2-1; tentative D call: TRBD2 (6 bases). The CDR3 runs 15 residues. Germline V gives CDR1 SGHRS, CDR2 YFSETQ. V was pared by 2 bases and J by 8 bases, with 17 bases between. CDR3 protein: CASSFSGNAVDEQFF. CDR3 bases: TGCGCCAGCAGCTTTAGCGGTAACGCCGTCGATGAGCAGTTCTTC.

J is TRBJ1-1 and V is TRBV20-1; D gene ambiguous. Germline loops: CDR1 DFQATT, CDR2 SNEGSKA (reference sequence). The CDR3 totals 12 residues. V shed 5 bases and J shed 0 bases, with 7 bases lying between them. CDR3 sequence reads: CSAPVLNTEAFF. In DNA, the CDR3 is TGCAGTGCTCCAGTCCTGAACACTGAAGCTTTCTTT.

This clonotype appeared many times. Here the CDR3 DNA reads TGTGCCTGGAGTCCCCCGCCGAACACTGAAGCTTTCTTT. Amino acids: CAWSPPPNTEAFF. The chain carries TRBV30 and TRBJ1-1; D call uncertain. CDR1 and CDR2 from the germline V gene are GTSNPN and SVGIG (reference sequence). Trimming took 2 bases from V and 1 from J, leaving 8 bases between them. The CDR3 covers 13 residues.

This clonotype was counted at least ten times. The chain couples TRBV6-1 to TRBJ1-6; 10 bases agree with TRBD1. This CDR3 has 16 residues. Germline V gene sequence: CDR1 MNHNS, CDR2 SASEGT. V gave up 8 bases and J gave up 7 bases; unmatched junction bases: 11. DNA of the CDR3: TGTGCCAGCTATCCTACCGGGACAGGGGACAATTCACCCCTCCACTTT. This gives the protein CASYPTGTGDNSPLHF.

Ten or more counts support this clonotype. CDR3 in amino acids: CASSQLAGGRTDTQYF. The CDR3 DNA sequence: TGTGCCAGCAGTCAATTAGCGGGAGGGCGAACAGATACGCAGTATTTT. J is TRBJ2-3 and V is TRBV12-3 or TRBV12-4, with 11 positions matching TRBD2. This CDR3 spans 16 amino acids. Trimming removed 5 bases from V and 3 bases from J; junction bases left unmatched: 7.

The chain employs TRBV7-9 and TRBJ2-5; a possible D gene is TRBD2 (5 bases). The CDR3 covers 15 residues. The germline V and J ends were trimmed by 5 bases and 7 bases, with 20 bases remaining between them. CDR1 and CDR2 from the germline V gene are SEHNR and FQNEAQ (reference sequence). CDR3 sequence reads: CASSHKASQIRTQYF. CDR3 DNA sequence: TGTGCCAGCAGCCATAAGGCTAGCCAGATACGGACCCAGTACTTC.